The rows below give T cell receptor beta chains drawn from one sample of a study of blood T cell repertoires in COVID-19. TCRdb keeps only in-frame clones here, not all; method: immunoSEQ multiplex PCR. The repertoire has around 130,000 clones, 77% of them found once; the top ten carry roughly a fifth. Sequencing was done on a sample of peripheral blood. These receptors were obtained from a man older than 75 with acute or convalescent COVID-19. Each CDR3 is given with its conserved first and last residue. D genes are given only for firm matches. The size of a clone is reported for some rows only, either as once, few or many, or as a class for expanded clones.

DNA: TGTGCCAGCAGCCCGCTAGCGGGGCTGACAGATACGCAGTATTTT; CDR3: CASSPLAGLTDTQYF; V: TRBV7-9; J: TRBJ2-3; D: TRBD2; size: .
DNA: TGTGCCAGCAGTGTGGGGGGGGCCGCGGGCTATGAGCAGTTCTTC; CDR3: CASSVGGAAGYEQFF; V: TRBV6-2/TRBV6-3; J: TRBJ2-1; D: .; size: few
DNA: TGTGCCAGCACGTTCTCTCGGGGGTTCGATGAGCAGTTCTTC; CDR3: CASTFSRGFDEQFF; V: TRBV2; J: TRBJ2-1; D: .; size: .
DNA: TGTGCCATCAGTGATCCGGGGAGTCAGCCCCAGCATTTT; CDR3: CAISDPGSQPQHF; V: TRBV10-3; J: TRBJ1-5; D: .; size: .
DNA: TGCGCCAGCAGCTTTGGGGGGACCCTCCACTTT; CDR3: CASSFGGTLHF; V: TRBV5-1; J: TRBJ1-6; D: .; size: once
DNA: TGTGCCAGCAGCCACGGGACAGGGGGCTATGTGAACACTGAAGCTTTCTTT; CDR3: CASSHGTGGYVNTEAFF; V: TRBV3-1/TRBV3-2; J: TRBJ1-1; D: TRBD1; size: .
DNA: TGTGCCAGCAGCAACCGAGCGGTAGGAGGAAATGAGCAGTTCTTC; CDR3: CASSNRAVGGNEQFF; V: TRBV7-2; J: TRBJ2-1; D: .; size: few
DNA: TGTGCCAGCAGCGGGGGACAGGAGAGCTATGGCTACACCTTC; CDR3: CASSGGQESYGYTF; V: TRBV5-4; J: TRBJ1-2; D: TRBD1; size: once
DNA: TGTGCCAGCAGCTTAGATCAGGGGGCGCTTACTGAAGCTTTCTTT; CDR3: CASSLDQGALTEAFF; V: TRBV7-2; J: TRBJ1-1; D: TRBD1; size: .
DNA: TGCGCCAGCAGCCGAGCAAGGGGTGAGAACACTGAAGCTTTCTTT; CDR3: CASSRARGENTEAFF; V: TRBV4-1; J: TRBJ1-1; D: .; size: .
DNA: TGTGCCAGCCGACGGGACAGGGGCAATCAGCCCCAGCATTTT; CDR3: CASRRDRGNQPQHF; V: TRBV2; J: TRBJ1-5; D: TRBD1; size: .
DNA: TGTGCCTGGAGTCGAAGGACTTCGGTGAACACTGAAGCTTTCTTT; CDR3: CAWSRRTSVNTEAFF; V: TRBV30; J: TRBJ1-1; D: .; size: .
DNA: TGTGCCAGCAGCTTGGCCAATGTTCCCCAGTACTTC; CDR3: CASSLANVPQYF; V: TRBV5-6; J: TRBJ2-7; D: .; size: .
DNA: TGTGCCAGCAGCAGGGACAGGGACTACTACGGGCAGTACTTC; CDR3: CASSRDRDYYGQYF; V: TRBV2; J: TRBJ2-7; D: TRBD1; size: .
DNA: TGTGCCAGCAGCTTGGCGGGACAGGGTCCTTATGGCTACACCTTC; CDR3: CASSLAGQGPYGYTF; V: TRBV5-6; J: TRBJ1-2; D: TRBD1; size: .
DNA: TGTGCCAGCAGCCTAACCCAGGGGACAACTGAAGCTTTCTTT; CDR3: CASSLTQGTTEAFF; V: TRBV3-1/TRBV3-2; J: TRBJ1-1; D: .; size: .
DNA: TGTGCCAGCACCCCCAGCGGCAGGGGCTTCAACGTCCTGACTTTC; CDR3: CASTPSGRGFNVLTF; V: TRBV3-1/TRBV3-2; J: TRBJ2-6; D: .; size: once
DNA: TGTGCCATCAGTGAGCCTATAGGATTTTACGAGGATGGCTACACCTTC; CDR3: CAISEPIGFYEDGYTF; V: TRBV10-3; J: TRBJ1-2; D: .; size: few
DNA: TGTGCCAGCAGTGACTGGGGACTAGCGGGGGACCTCACAGATACGCAGTATTTT; CDR3: CASSDWGLAGDLTDTQYF; V: TRBV2; J: TRBJ2-3; D: TRBD2; size: .
DNA: TGTGCCAGCAGTCTGTTTGCGGGCTACGAGCAGTACTTC; CDR3: CASSLFAGYEQYF; V: TRBV6-5; J: TRBJ2-7; D: .; size: few
DNA: TGTGCCAGCAGGACCACGGGGAGAGGGGCCAACGTCCTGACTTTC; CDR3: CASRTTGRGANVLTF; V: TRBV28; J: TRBJ2-6; D: .; size: .
DNA: TGTGCCAGCAGCCAGGGGCGCCGGGTGACCTTT; CDR3: CASSQGRRVTF; V: TRBV11-2; J: TRBJ1-3; D: .; size: .
DNA: TGTGCCAGCAGTCTCCTTTGGGGGGGGGCCGTTAGCGGGGAGCTGTTTTTT; CDR3: CASSLLWGGAVSGELFF; V: TRBV27; J: TRBJ2-2; D: .; size: once
DNA: TGCGCCAGCAGCCAAGGTCCAGGGGGGTTGATCAATGAGCAGTTCTTC; CDR3: CASSQGPGGLINEQFF; V: TRBV4-3; J: TRBJ2-1; D: .; size: .
DNA: TGTGCCAGCAGCGCAGGGAGGACTAATGAAAAACTGTTTTTT; CDR3: CASSAGRTNEKLFF; V: TRBV27; J: TRBJ1-4; D: .; size: .
DNA: TGTGCCAGCAGCCAGACCAGGAGGGCCGGTAACTACGAGCAGTACTTC; CDR3: CASSQTRRAGNYEQYF; V: TRBV3-1/TRBV3-2; J: TRBJ2-7; D: .; size: .
DNA: TGCGCCAGCAGCCAACGGCAGGCGGGGGCGGGAACAGATACGCAGTATTTT; CDR3: CASSQRQAGAGTDTQYF; V: TRBV4-1; J: TRBJ2-3; D: .; size: .